A selection of T cell receptor beta chains follows, all from one sample in a study of blood T cells in healthy people across ages. TCRdb re-called the 5' RACE reads with MiXCR, one entry per CDR3 protein. The data show about 1,600,000 distinct CDR3 sequences, with roughly 40% seen just once and 7% to 9% held by the top ten. Sequencing was carried out using blood. These receptors came from a woman aged 18-30 years in good health. CDR3s include the opening cysteine and the closing phenylalanine or tryptophan. The D gene is left open where the match is weak. Clone size is not always given. Where it is, it says once, few, many or a class for expanded clones.

NA TRBJ2-5 TRBD2 TRBV20-1 TGCAGTGCTAGTGGGACTAGCGGACACCAAGAGACCCAGTACTTC CSASGTSGHQETQYF
few TRBJ1-1 NA TRBV10-3 TGTGCCATAAGATCCGGGGGCGGTGGGGCTTCCGAAGCTTTCTTT CAIRSGGGGASEAFF
few TRBJ2-7 TRBD1 TRBV28 TGTGCCAGCAGGCCCGGGGACAGGCGAACCTACGAGCAGTACTTC CASRPGDRRTYEQYF
NA TRBJ2-3 NA TRBV20-1 TGCAGTGCTAGAGATTTCCGAATCCAGGTTACTAGCACAGATACGCAGTATTTT CSARDFRIQVTSTDTQYF
few TRBJ2-1 NA TRBV20-1 TGCAGTGCTAGGGATGGCCCGCATGAGCAGTTCTTC CSARDGPHEQFF
many TRBJ2-7 TRBD2 TRBV6-1 TGTGCCAGCAGTCGAGGCAGCGGGGAATACAATGAGCAGTACTTC CASSRGSGEYNEQYF
NA TRBJ2-1 NA TRBV5-1 TGCGCCAGCAGCTTGGTCCGGCCCCAACTGCATGAGCAGTTCTTC CASSLVRPQLHEQFF
few TRBJ1-6 TRBD1 TRBV27 TGTGCCAGCAGTTTCCCGGGACAGGGGCCTAATTCACCCCTCCACTTT CASSFPGQGPNSPLHF
few TRBJ2-3 NA TRBV11-3 TGTGCCAGCAGCACGACTAGTGTAGTAACAGATACGCAGTATTTT CASSTTSVVTDTQYF
few TRBJ2-5 TRBD2 TRBV7-2 TGTGCCAGCAGCCCAACTAGCGGGAGAGCGGGAGAGACCCAGTACTTC CASSPTSGRAGETQYF
few TRBJ2-1 TRBD2 TRBV2 TGTGCCAGCCGACGACTAGCGGGAGGTTTCGTCAATGAGCAGTTCTTC CASRRLAGGFVNEQFF
NA TRBJ2-3 NA TRBV24-1 TGTGCCACCAGCGGGACCAGCACAGATACGCAGTATTTT CATSGTSTDTQYF
NA TRBJ2-7 TRBD1 TRBV3-1 TGTGCCAGCAGCCAAGAGGACAGGTTCAACGAGCAGTACTTC CASSQEDRFNEQYF
NA TRBJ2-1 NA TRBV7-9 TGTGCCAGCAGCCCGGGGAAAGGGTTCTTC CASSPGKGFF
few TRBJ2-7 NA TRBV6-5 TGTGCCAGCAGTTACTCGACCATACGGAACCCCTACGAGCAGTACTTC CASSYSTIRNPYEQYF
few TRBJ2-1 TRBD2 TRBV7-6 TGTGCCAGCAGCCCTGAGTTGGGGGGACTAGCCCCCTACAATGAGCAGTTCTTC CASSPELGGLAPYNEQFF
NA TRBJ2-3 NA TRBV30 TGTGCCTGGAGTCTGAAGGGTATTTACACAGATACGCAGTATTTT CAWSLKGIYTDTQYF
few TRBJ1-2 TRBD1 TRBV18 TGTGCCAGCTCACCTGGACAGGATCACTATGGCTACACCTTC CASSPGQDHYGYTF
NA TRBJ2-7 TRBD2 TRBV6-5 TGTGCCAGCAGTGTCAAAGCGGGGCCCTTCTACGAGCAGTACTTC CASSVKAGPFYEQYF
few TRBJ2-1 TRBD1 TRBV27 TGTGCCAGCAGTCGTACGGGACAGGGACACAATGAGCAGTTCTTC CASSRTGQGHNEQFF
NA TRBJ2-7 NA TRBV2 TGTGCCAGCAGTGAATGGGACATCTACGAGCAGTACTTC CASSEWDIYEQYF
NA TRBJ2-7 NA TRBV7-2 TGTGCCAGCAGCGTAGCCGGGCCGGTGGAGCAGTACTTC CASSVAGPVEQYF
NA TRBJ1-2 NA TRBV27 TGTGCCAGCAGTTTATCCGGGGATCTGGACTATGGCTACACCTTC CASSLSGDLDYGYTF
NA TRBJ2-2 TRBD2 TRBV7-9 TGTGCCAGCAGCTCTCCCAGAGCTAGCGGGAGCGGCACCGGGGAGCTGTTTTTT CASSSPRASGSGTGELFF
NA TRBJ1-2 NA TRBV7-8 TGTGCCAGCAGCTTAAGTCTCCAAACGGTCCTCAACTATGGCTACACCTTC CASSLSLQTVLNYGYTF
NA TRBJ2-3 TRBD2 TRBV12-3/TRBV12-4 TGTGCCAGCAGGAGGGGACTAGCGGGGGCAGATACGCAGTATTTT CASRRGLAGADTQYF
NA TRBJ2-1 TRBD2 TRBV20-1 TGCAGTGCTAGAGTTGTAGCGCTAGCGGGGTACGGGACCCAGTTCTTC CSARVVALAGYGTQFF
NA TRBJ2-1 TRBD2 TRBV5-1 TGCGCCAGCAGCTTGGCCCAAACGATAGCGGGCAGCTCCTACAATGAGCAGTTCTTC CASSLAQTIAGSSYNEQFF
few TRBJ2-3 TRBD2 TRBV20-1 TGCAGTGCTACCGATAGCGGGAGAAGCACAGATACGCAGTATTTT CSATDSGRSTDTQYF
few TRBJ2-1 NA TRBV7-4 TGTGCCAGCAGCTCAAACCCACTTGTTGCATCCTACAATGAGCAGTTCTTC CASSSNPLVASYNEQFF
NA TRBJ1-2 TRBD1 TRBV6-4 TGTGCCAGCAGTGACCCGGGACAGGGTAGTGGCTACACCTTC CASSDPGQGSGYTF
NA TRBJ2-5 TRBD1 TRBV2 TGTGCCAGCACCTACCCGGGACAGGGATATGAGCAGTACTTC CASTYPGQGYEQYF
NA TRBJ1-2 NA TRBV9 TGTGCCAGCAGCGGAACAGGGAAAAGGGGCCTGTGTTATGGCTACACCTTC CASSGTGKRGLCYGYTF
few TRBJ2-1 NA TRBV24-1 TGTGCCACCAGGGGTCTGACCCACAATGAGCAGTTCTTC CATRGLTHNEQFF
NA TRBJ2-7 NA TRBV5-6 TGTGCCAGCAGCTCAGACTCTTTCTCCTACGAGCAGTACTTC CASSSDSFSYEQYF
few TRBJ1-4 NA TRBV2 TGTGCCAGCTGGACAGAACTGAAGGGAAATCTGTTTTTT CASWTELKGNLFF
few TRBJ1-6 NA TRBV5-1 TGCGCCAGCAGCTTAACGGGACGGGGAGATAAGGGGCCCCTCCACTTT CASSLTGRGDKGPLHF
few TRBJ1-1 NA TRBV6-5 TGTGCCCGACGGGAGGTCGACACTGAAGCTTTCTTT CARREVDTEAFF
NA TRBJ2-5 NA TRBV7-2 TGTGCCAGCACCGTGGGACGGCTCCAAGAGACCCAGTACTTC CASTVGRLQETQYF
NA TRBJ2-3 TRBD2 TRBV20-1 TGCAGTGCTAGAGATAGCGGGGGGGCCGGTACGCAGTATTTT CSARDSGGAGTQYF
few TRBJ1-2 NA TRBV10-2 TGCGCCAGCAGTGAGTCGACCAGGGACTATGGCTACACCTTC CASSESTRDYGYTF
NA TRBJ2-7 NA TRBV12-3/TRBV12-4 TGTGCCAGCAGTTTCTTCCATCAGGGTACTTACGAGCAGTACTTC CASSFFHQGTYEQYF
few TRBJ2-3 NA TRBV5-1 TGCGCCAGCAGCTTTAACGCGGGGTACACAGATACGCAGTATTTT CASSFNAGYTDTQYF
few TRBJ2-1 NA TRBV2 TGTGCCAGCAGTACCGCCGGGACTTTGTACAATGAGCAGTTCTTC CASSTAGTLYNEQFF
few TRBJ2-7 NA TRBV4-1 TGCGCCAGCAGCCAAGATCATCGGGAGCCCTACGAGCAGTACTTC CASSQDHREPYEQYF
NA TRBJ2-7 NA TRBV24-1 TGTGCCACCAGTGATGGGGGGAGAACCTACAATGAGCAGTACTTC CATSDGGRTYNEQYF
NA TRBJ2-7 NA TRBV4-1 TGCGCCAGCAGCCAAGATACCGGAAAGGCCTACGAGCAGTACTTC CASSQDTGKAYEQYF
NA TRBJ1-4 NA TRBV5-5 TGTGCCAGCAGCCCGCGACCTGGCGGTAATGAAAAACTGTTTTTT CASSPRPGGNEKLFF
NA TRBJ2-5 TRBD2 TRBV25-1 TGTGCCAGCAGCAGACTAGCGGAGGAAGGGGAGCAGTACTTC CASSRLAEEGEQYF
NA TRBJ2-1 TRBD2 TRBV20-1 TGCAGTGCTCCCCTAACCCTAGCGGGTGATGAGCAGTTCTTC CSAPLTLAGDEQFF
NA TRBJ2-7 NA TRBV5-1 TGCGCCAGCAGCTTGGAAGTTGATCGGTTACTACACCCCCGGGAGCAGTACTTC CASSLEVDRLLHPREQYF
NA TRBJ2-3 NA TRBV6-1 TGTGCCAGCACCCAGCCGGTAAGCACAGATACGCAGTATTTT CASTQPVSTDTQYF
NA TRBJ1-6 TRBD1 TRBV9 TGTGCCAGCAGCGAGGAAGGACAGGGTTACTCACCCCTCCACTTT CASSEEGQGYSPLHF
NA TRBJ1-1 TRBD1 TRBV10-3 TGTGCCATCAGTGTGGGCAGACAGGGGAACACTGAAGCTTTCTTT CAISVGRQGNTEAFF
NA TRBJ2-7 NA TRBV6-1 TGTGCCAGCCGGGACTCCCCCCGCGAGCAGTACTTC CASRDSPREQYF